The 7 T cell receptor beta chains listed next were all sequenced from one sample in a study of cytomegalovirus exposure and HLA in healthy donors. The study ran its PCR with 60 Vbeta and 13 Jbeta primers. Clones were sequenced by immunoSEQ multiplex PCR, and TCRdb holds only the in-frame ones, with some missing. The sample has some 140,000 clones; 70% to 80% are singletons. The sample consisted of PBMCs. These receptors were taken from a female donor in good health and CMV-seronegative.

V usage is TRBV27 and J usage is TRBJ2-7; 10 bases line up with TRBD1. The germline V gene has CDR1 MNHEY and CDR2 SMNVEV (reference sequence). The J segment lost 6 bases and the V segment lost 3 bases, leaving 8 bases of the junction unmatched. The length of the CDR3 is 15 residues. The chain's CDR3 is CASSFLPGQGSEQYF. CDR3 sequence (DNA): TGTGCCAGCAGTTTTCTTCCGGGACAGGGGAGCGAGCAGTACTTC.

The CDR3 coding sequence is TGCGCCAGCAGTACCGCCGGGGTTGATACAGATACGCAGTATTTT. Its protein is CASSTAGVDTDTQYF. The chain employs TRBV5-1 and TRBJ2-3; D is perhaps TRBD2 (5 bases). Germline CDR1 reads SGHRS; CDR2 reads YFSETQ. CDR3 length: 15 residues. V shed 5 bases and J shed 3 bases, with 16 bases lying between them.

The V call is TRBV14, the J call TRBJ2-7; 9 bases align to TRBD2. The CDR3 length is 15 residues. Germline V gene data show CDR1 as SGHDN and CDR2 as FVKESK. Trimming removed 2 bases from V and 4 bases from J; junction bases left unmatched: 6. The CDR3 here is CASSQPPSGMYEQYF. CDR3 nucleotide sequence: TGTGCCAGCAGCCAACCCCCTAGCGGGATGTACGAGCAGTACTTC.

The CDR3 reads CASDWQGTGELFF. CDR3 sequence (DNA): TGTGCCAGCGACTGGCAAGGAACCGGGGAGCTGTTTTTT. The chain is built from TRBV5-8 and TRBJ2-2; D gene uncertain. The length of the CDR3 is 13 residues. Germline values: CDR1 SGHTS, CDR2 YDEGEE. With 7 bases removed from V and 5 bases from J, the gap between germline ends came to 12 bases.

V is TRBV7-9 and J is TRBJ1-2; the D gene is possibly TRBD1 (6 bases). The germline V gene has CDR1 SEHNR and CDR2 FQNEAQ (reference sequence). The CDR3 runs 17 residues. V lost 1 base, J lost 2 bases, and 17 bases lay in between. This CDR3 is CASSLVHGQRKNYGYTF. CDR3 DNA: TGTGCCAGCAGCTTAGTGCACGGACAGAGAAAGAACTATGGCTACACCTTC.

CDR3 sequence reads: CAWSGWTGRSTGELFF. The CDR3 bases are TGTGCCTGGAGTGGGTGGACAGGCCGGAGCACCGGGGAGCTGTTTTTT. The genes are TRBV30 and TRBJ2-2, with TRBD1 matching 7 bases. Unmatched junction bases numbered 9, after V lost 1 base and J lost 4 bases. The CDR3 sequence is 16 residues long. The germline V gene has CDR1 GTSNPN and CDR2 SVGIG (reference sequence).

V is TRBV2 and J is TRBJ2-7, with 15 bases that match TRBD2. This CDR3 is 20 amino acids long. Losses at the gene ends were 3 bases for V and 3 bases for J; bases not matched to a gene: 15. CDR1 SNHLY and CDR2 FYNNEI come from the germline V gene. Written as DNA, the CDR3 is TGTGCCAGCAGTGACACCCCCGGGACTAGCGGGAGGCGGGCTTTCTACGAGCAGTACTTC. Translating it yields CASSDTPGTSGRRAFYEQYF.